This is a list of T cell receptor beta chains from one sample in a study of MAIT cells during Salmonella Paratyphi A infection. Using its own MiXCR run on the 5' RACE reads, TCRdb lists one record per CDR3 protein. The table records some 660 distinct CDR3 sequences, about two fifths of them present only once. The sequenced sample was MAIT cells from blood. The receptor source for this set is an adult in good health. Both conserved end residues are part of each CDR3. A D gene is named only where the DNA matches it firmly. Size tells how often a clone was seen (once, few, many) or the class of an expanded clone, and some rows leave it out.

j_gene	v_gene	abundance	d_gene	CDR3nt	CDR3aa
TRBJ2-1	TRBV6-4	few	NA	TGTGCCAGCAGTCCGGGGACTGCAGACTACAATGAGCAGTTCTTC	CASSPGTADYNEQFF
TRBJ2-7	TRBV20-1	many	NA	TGCAGTGCTAGAGAGCTCGAGGGCAAGTACGAGCAGTACTTC	CSARELEGKYEQYF
TRBJ2-1	TRBV7-9	medium-sized	NA	TGTGCCAGCAGCTTAAAGCTAATTGAGCAGTTCTTC	CASSLKLIEQFF
TRBJ1-5	TRBV20-1	NA	TRBD1	TGCAGTGCTAGAGGGGGGACAGCTTATAGCAATCAGCCCCAGCATTTT	CSARGGTAYSNQPQHF
TRBJ2-2	TRBV6-4	NA	TRBD1	TGTGCCAGCAGTGCTAAGACAGGGGACACCGGGGAGCTGTTTTTT	CASSAKTGDTGELFF
TRBJ2-3	TRBV20-1	medium-sized	TRBD2	TGCAGTGCTAGAGATGTGTTAGCGGGGGGGGCAGATACGCAGTATTTT	CSARDVLAGGADTQYF
TRBJ2-1	TRBV20-1	medium-sized	NA	TGCAGTGCTAACTTGGGGGATCACAATGAGCAGTTCTTC	CSANLGDHNEQFF
TRBJ2-2	TRBV6-4	NA	TRBD2	TGTGCCAAAAGGGAGGGAGGGGAAGGAAAAGGGGAGCGGGGGTTT	CAKREGGEGKGERGF
TRBJ2-3	TRBV4-2	large	NA	TGTGCCAGCAGCCAAGAGCTTAGCCTTCCAACAGATACGCAGTATTTT	CASSQELSLPTDTQYF
TRBJ1-5	TRBV20-1	NA	TRBD1	TGCAGTGCCGAGCCGACAGGGATTATGGGCAATCAGCCCCAGCATTTT	CSAEPTGIMGNQPQHF
TRBJ2-5	TRBV10-3	once	NA	TGTGCCATCAGTGAGTCGACTAATCCGAGCACAGAGACCCAGTACTTC	CAISESTNPSTETQYF
TRBJ2-3	TRBV20-1	NA	TRBD2	TGCAGTGTAGTAACTAGCGGGGCTCTAGATACGCAGTATTTT	CSVVTSGALDTQYF
TRBJ2-2	TRBV19	few	TRBD2	TGTGCCAGTAGAGATCTCCTAGCGGACACCGGGGAGCTGTTTTTT	CASRDLLADTGELFF
TRBJ2-1	TRBV9	few	NA	NA	CASSFYICSATPGQSSYNEQFF
TRBJ2-1	TRBV20-1	NA	TRBD2	TGCAGTGCTAGACTAGCGGGGGGGCAAGTTAGCAATGAGCAGTTCTTC	CSARLAGGQVSNEQFF
TRBJ2-3	TRBV20-1	NA	TRBD2	TGCAGTGCCAGCAGTGAAGGGGAGCGGGGTGACGCAGATACGCAGTATTTT	CSASSEGERGDADTQYF
TRBJ2-1	TRBV6-4	few	NA	TGTGCCAGCAGTAGGACGGGGAACAATGAACAGTTCTTC	CASSRTGNNEQFF
TRBJ1-1	TRBV20-1	many	TRBD1	TGCAGTGAAGAAGAGACAGGGGCGACTGAAGCTTTCTTT	CSEEETGATEAFF
TRBJ2-5	TRBV19	NA	TRBD2	TGTGCCAGTAGTACCGTGGGACTAGCGGGTCTGGAGACCCAGTACTTC	CASSTVGLAGLETQYF
TRBJ1-1	TRBV6-1	many	NA	TGTGCCAGCAGTGCTAGAGCAGGGGACACTGAAGCTTTCTTT	CASSARAGDTEAFF
TRBJ1-5	TRBV7-9	NA	NA	TGTGCCAGCAGCTTGGGACCGGGCAATCAGCCCCAGCATTTT	CASSLGPGNQPQHF
TRBJ2-2	TRBV6-4	NA	NA	TGTGCAAGAAGTGAAGGGACAAAAGGGGAGATGTTTTTT	CARSEGTKGEMFF
TRBJ2-6	TRBV6-2/TRBV6-3	once	NA	TGTGCCAGCAGTAGTGAGAGCTCTGGGGCCAACGTCCTGACTTTC	CASSSESSGANVLTF
TRBJ2-1	TRBV20-1	NA	NA	TGCAGGGCGAAAAAGGGAAAAAGCGCCGACAATGAGCAGTTCTTC	CRAKKGKSADNEQFF
TRBJ2-3	TRBV6-4	large	NA	TGTGCCAGCAGTGACTCGGGGTCCGGTGGACCTACAGACACGCAGTATTTT	CASSDSGSGGPTDTQYF
TRBJ2-2	TRBV6-4	few	TRBD2	TGTGCCAGCAGTGCTAGAGATCTAGCGGGGGAGGCCGGGGAGCTGTTTTTT	CASSARDLAGEAGELFF
TRBJ2-3	TRBV6-4	medium-sized	NA	TGTGCCAGCAGTGCGGGGGAAGCAGATACGCAGTATTTT	CASSAGEADTQYF
TRBJ2-2	TRBV20-1	NA	TRBD2	TGCAGTGCTAGGCTAGCGGACACCGGGGAGCTGTTTTTT	CSARLADTGELFF
TRBJ2-7	TRBV9	NA	TRBD2	TGTGCCAGCAGCTCAAGCGGGGGCGCCTACGAGCAGTACTTC	CASSSSGGAYEQYF
TRBJ1-2	TRBV20-1	medium-sized	TRBD1	TGCAGTGCTAGGGACAGGGACTATGGCTACACCTTC	CSARDRDYGYTF
TRBJ1-1	TRBV20-1	NA	TRBD1	TGCAGTGCTAGAAGTGAGGGGGAAGAAGAGACAGGGGCGACTGAAGCTTTCTTT	CSARSEGEEETGATEAFF
TRBJ2-2	TRBV6-4	large	TRBD2	TGTGCCAGCAGTGACTCAGCGGGGGGGCCCGGGGAGCTGTTTTTT	CASSDSAGGPGELFF